Shown below are 30 T cell receptor beta chains from a single sample sequenced in a study of CD8 T cells in ankylosing spondylitis. Each CDR3 protein is one row after TCRdb ran MiXCR on the 5' RACE reads. This table has around 330,000 distinct CDR3 sequences, roughly 12% appearing once. The sample consisted of blood, either unsorted or a sorted T cell fraction (not recorded which). These receptors were taken from a female donor with ankylosing spondylitis or in good health (not recorded which).

In this sample, this clonotype turned up many times. The J gene is TRBJ2-5, the V gene TRBV20-1; D ambiguous. Trimming took off 6 bases at V and 7 bases at J, with 12 bases between the two ends. The CDR3 has 11 residues. Germline lookup yields CDR1 DFQATT and CDR2 SNEGSKA (reference sequence). The CDR3 nucleotides read TGCAGTGCACTTAATGCCGGGACCCAGTACTTC. The encoded protein is CSALNAGTQYF.

This clonotype was picked up a small number of times. The genes are TRBV7-2 and TRBJ1-2; no clear D. CDR1 and CDR2 (germline): SGHTA, FQGNSA. V gave up 2 bases and J gave up 6 bases, with 13 bases separating them. The CDR3 runs 14 residues. The CDR3 is CASSLTGPIDGYTF. The CDR3 nucleotides are TGTGCCAGCAGCTTAACCGGACCGATCGATGGCTACACCTTC. Complete variable domain (other parts from reference TRBV7-2 and TRBJ1-2): GAGVSQSPSNKVTEKGKDVELRCDPISGHTALYWYRQSLGQGLEFLIYFQGNSAPDKSGLPSDRFSAERTGGSVSTLTIQRTQQEDSAVYLCASSLTGPIDGYTFGSGTRLTVV.

With regard to this clonotype: Given the absence of the conserved phenylalanine or tryptophan at the CDR3 end, a read error is likely. The chain links TRBV18 to TRBJ1-2; TRBD1 aligns across 7 bases. Germline CDR1 and CDR2: KGHSH and LQKENI. The CDR3 loop spans 14 amino acids. Germline trimming cut 3 bases from V and 4 bases from J; bases unmatched to any gene: 5. In DNA form, the CDR3 reads TGTGCCAGCTCACCCGGGACAGAGATCTATGGCTACACCTTA. This gives the protein CASSPGTEIYGYTL.

This clonotype has only a few counts. V and J are TRBV7-2 and TRBJ2-1; 10 nucleotides match TRBD2. The V and J ends lost 4 bases and 5 bases, in that order; junction bases with no gene match: 8. CDR1 is SGHTA, CDR2 FQGNSA, per germline. The CDR3 covers 16 residues. The CDR3 DNA sequence: TGTGCCAGCAGCTGGAGCGGGGGGGAACTCCACAATGAGCAGTTCTTC. Translating it yields CASSWSGGELHNEQFF.

The chain employs TRBV5-1 and TRBJ2-7; D not resolved. V was clipped by 2 bases and J by 7 bases, with 13 bases between them. The CDR3 has 13 residues. Per germline, CDR1 SGHRS and CDR2 YFSETQ. The CDR3 loop is CASSFGSTVEQYF. CDR3 sequence (DNA): TGCGCCAGCAGCTTCGGATCTACTGTTGAGCAGTACTTC.

The rearrangement uses TRBV3-1 and TRBJ2-1; D tentatively fits TRBD1 or TRBD2 (6 bases each). The germline gives CDR1 LGHDT, CDR2 YNNKEL (reference sequence). The V end lost 3 bases, the J end lost 0 bases, and 15 bases lay between the germline ends. This CDR3 contains 17 residues. The CDR3 bases are TGTGCCAGCAGCCAGAGGGGGGCGAGGAGCTCCTACAATGAGCAGTTCTTC. Its protein is CASSQRGARSSYNEQFF.

This clonotype turned up a few times. The chain combines TRBV29-1 with TRBJ2-7; perhaps D is TRBD1 or TRBD2 (5 bases each). Per germline, CDR1 SQVTM and CDR2 ANQGSEA. V was shortened by 1 base and J by 5 bases, with 12 bases between the two germline ends. CDR3 length equals 13 residues. This CDR3 reads CSVEAGTGDEQYF. The CDR3 DNA sequence: TGCAGCGTTGAAGCAGGGACCGGGGACGAGCAGTACTTC.

In its sample, this clonotype was seen a few times. The chain has TRBV5-1 and TRBJ2-1; 14 bases map to TRBD2. The J segment lost 5 bases and the V segment lost 7 bases, leaving 5 bases of the junction unmatched. Germline values: CDR1 SGHRS, CDR2 YFSETQ. This CDR3 spans 15 amino acids. The CDR3 here is CASCGLAGGDNEQFF. CDR3 nucleotide sequence: TGCGCCAGCTGTGGACTAGCGGGAGGAGACAATGAGCAGTTCTTC.

This clonotype came up many times. V usage is TRBV20-1 and J usage is TRBJ1-5; D gene ambiguous. The length of the CDR3 is 14 residues. Germline-derived CDR1 and CDR2 are DFQATT and SNEGSKA (reference sequence). With 3 bases removed from V and 2 bases from J, the gap between germline ends came to 11 bases. The CDR3: CSASSVDGNQPQHF. CDR3 DNA: TGCAGTGCTAGTTCGGTCGACGGCAATCAGCCCCAGCATTTT.

This clonotype showed up just once. The CDR3 bases are TGCGCCAGCAGCTCGAAGGGGTTGCTCGGAAATCAGCCCCAGCATTTT. Amino acid sequence: CASSSKGLLGNQPQHF. The chain has TRBV5-1 and TRBJ1-5; a possible D gene is TRBD1 (5 bases). The germline CDR1 and CDR2 sequences are SGHRS and YFSETQ. There are 16 residues in the CDR3. The V end lost 3 bases, the J end lost 4 bases, and 17 bases lay between the germline ends.

The J gene is TRBJ1-1, the V gene TRBV5-1, with 7 bases fitting TRBD1. The CDR3 consists of 15 residues. Germline CDR1 and CDR2: SGHRS and YFSETQ. After removal of 4 bases from V and 10 bases from J, the junction contained 16 bases not matched to a gene. The CDR3 is CASSPSPDRATGAFF. CDR3 DNA sequence: TGCGCCAGCAGCCCCTCCCCCGACAGGGCCACGGGAGCTTTCTTT.

This clonotype has more than one count but fewer than ten. V usage is TRBV5-1 and J usage is TRBJ2-5, with 7 bases that match TRBD2. The CDR3 loop spans 15 amino acids. The ends lost 6 bases at V and 5 bases at J; junction bases unmatched: 13. CDR1 is SGHRS, CDR2 YFSETQ, per germline. The CDR3 sequence: CASTNGSPGGETQYF. DNA of the CDR3: TGCGCCAGCACCAATGGCAGTCCCGGGGGGGAGACCCAGTACTTC.

This clonotype was recorded many times. The chain uses TRBV9 and TRBJ2-7, with D possibly being TRBD1 or TRBD2 (6 bases each). This CDR3 is built from 16 residues. The V gene lost 0 bases and the J gene lost 3 bases, with 16 bases spanning the gap. CDR1 and CDR2 (germline): SGDLS, YYNGEE. The DNA for the CDR3 is TGTGCCAGCAGCGTAGATCCGGGGGCGGCAGACTACGAGCAGTACTTC. Its translation: CASSVDPGAADYEQYF.

This clonotype was found many times. The chain has TRBV5-1 and TRBJ2-2, with a weak D call TRBD2 (5 bases). The ends were cut back, 0 bases at V and 3 bases at J, with 9 bases in the middle. This CDR3 spans 15 amino acids. Germline-derived CDR1 and CDR2 are SGHRS and YFSETQ. CDR3 coding DNA: TGCGCCAGCAGCTTGGTGCCGGGATACACCGGGGAGCTGTTTTTT. Its translation: CASSLVPGYTGELFF.

This clonotype turned up a few times. The chain combines TRBV19 with TRBJ1-5; TRBD1 is a possible D gene (6 bases). The CDR3 runs to 15 residues. The V end was cut by 2 bases, the J end by 4 bases, with 12 bases between. Germline V gene data show CDR1 as LNHDA and CDR2 as SQIVND (reference sequence). CDR3 nucleotide sequence: TGTGCCAGTAGTATAAACAGGGTCGAAAATCAGCCCCAGCATTTT. Its translation is CASSINRVENQPQHF.

This chain links TRBV11-2 with TRBJ2-1; D may be TRBD2 (5 bases). Germline V gene data show CDR1 as SGHAT and CDR2 as FQNNGV. V lost 7 bases and J 1 base, leaving 11 bases between the germline ends. The CDR3 runs 14 residues. The CDR3 DNA is TGTGCCAGCATCGGACGGGGTTCCTACAATGAGCAGTTCTTC. Translated: CASIGRGSYNEQFF.

The chain couples TRBV18 to TRBJ1-4, with D perhaps matching TRBD1 (5 bases). This CDR3 comprises 15 residues. Germline V gene lookup returns CDR1 KGHSH and CDR2 LQKENI. The V end was cut by 2 bases, the J end by 3 bases, with 10 bases between. The CDR3 region is CASSPGGSANEKLFF. The CDR3 DNA is TGTGCCAGCTCACCAGGGGGTTCAGCTAATGAAAAACTGTTTTTT.

Ten or more counts support this clonotype. The chain joins TRBV6-4 to TRBJ2-2; the match to TRBD2 covers 12 bases. The CDR3 is made up of 15 amino acids. Germline CDR1 MRHNA, CDR2 SNTAGT. With 2 bases clipped from V and 5 bases from J, the junction kept 0 bases outside the gene matches. The CDR3 sequence is CASSDGTSGTGELFF. The CDR3 region has the DNA TGTGCCAGCAGTGACGGGACTAGCGGGACCGGGGAGCTGTTTTTT.

The gene calls are TRBV9 and TRBJ2-1; TRBD2 matches at 7 bases. Germline-derived CDR1 and CDR2 are SGDLS and YYNGEE. The CDR3 covers 17 residues. Germline trimming cut 0 bases from V and 6 bases from J; bases unmatched to any gene: 12. CDR3 nucleotide sequence: TGTGCCAGCAGCGTAGTCCTAGCGGCACGAATGCCCAATGAGCAGTTCTTC. Protein: CASSVVLAARMPNEQFF.

This clonotype came up a few times. This sequence joins TRBV16 and TRBJ2-1; 7 nucleotides align to TRBD1. The CDR3 is 14 amino acids. Looked up from germline, CDR1 is KGHSY and CDR2 is FQNENV. Trimming cost V 2 bases and J 4 bases; bases outside gene matches: 2. The CDR3 spells CASSQTGVYNEQFF. The CDR3 DNA is TGTGCCAGCAGCCAAACAGGGGTTTACAATGAGCAGTTCTTC.

This clonotype was detected a few times. V usage is TRBV28 and J usage is TRBJ1-2; no definite D call. Germline V gives CDR1 MDHEN, CDR2 SYDVKM. CDR3 length: 13 residues. V lost 2 bases, J lost 4 bases, and 8 bases lay in between. The chain's CDR3 is CASSLRQSYGYTF. The CDR3, as DNA: TGTGCCAGCAGTTTAAGGCAGAGCTATGGCTACACCTTC.

This clonotype was counted only a few times. V and J are TRBV5-1 and TRBJ2-7; possibly TRBD1 for D (7 bases). CDR1 is SGHRS and CDR2 is YFSETQ in the germline V gene. V shed 2 bases and J shed 1 base, with 13 bases lying between them. The CDR3 runs 15 residues. CDR3 amino acids: CASSFGGTESYEQYF. The CDR3 bases are TGCGCCAGCAGCTTTGGCGGGACAGAATCCTACGAGCAGTACTTC. Supplemented by reference TRBV5-1 and TRBJ2-7, the full variable domain reads KAGVTQTPRYLIKTRGQQVTLSCSPISGHRSVSWYQQTPGQGLQFLFEYFSETQRNKGNFPGRFSGRQFSNSRSEMNVSTLELGDSALYLCASSFGGTESYEQYFGPGTRLTVT.

This sequence joins TRBV20-1 and TRBJ1-4; no reliable D call. The germline V and J ends were trimmed by 6 bases and 0 bases, with 8 bases remaining between them. Germline CDR1 reads DFQATT; CDR2 reads SNEGSKA (reference sequence). The CDR3 has 13 residues. The CDR3 bases are TGCAGTGCCTCGGTAACAACTAATGAAAAACTGTTTTTT. Translated, it gives CSASVTTNEKLFF.

The sample holds many counts of this clonotype. The rearrangement uses TRBV6-5 and TRBJ2-1; TRBD2 aligns across 14 bases. Germline lookup yields CDR1 MNHEY and CDR2 SVGAGI. This CDR3 is built from 15 residues. V lost 4 bases and J lost 9; bases outside the gene matches: 5. The CDR3 is CASSFGTSGGVEQFF. The CDR3 region has the DNA TGTGCCAGCAGTTTCGGGACTAGCGGGGGAGTTGAGCAGTTCTTC.

This clonotype was seen more than once but under ten times. The chain joins TRBV7-9 to TRBJ2-5, with a possible D match to TRBD1 (6 bases). Germline V lookup: CDR1 SEHNR, CDR2 FQNEAQ (reference sequence). V lost 6 bases and J 5 bases, leaving 16 bases between the germline ends. This CDR3 comprises 14 residues. The CDR3 sequence is CASSRQGWVETQYF. For the CDR3, the DNA is TGTGCCAGCAGTAGGCAGGGGTGGGTCGAGACCCAGTACTTC.

This clonotype was counted many times. The chain recombines TRBV20-1 with TRBJ2-7; possibly TRBD1 for D (6 bases). V dropped 6 bases and J dropped 2 bases, with 20 bases sitting between them. The CDR3 has 15 amino acids. From germline, CDR1 is DFQATT and CDR2 SNEGSKA (reference sequence). The CDR3 loop is CSAKPLDRTPYEQYF. In nucleotides, the CDR3 is TGCAGTGCCAAGCCCCTAGACAGGACCCCCTACGAGCAGTACTTC.

This clonotype was detected ten times or more. The chain carries TRBV20-1 and TRBJ1-2; 11 nucleotides agree with TRBD1. The CDR3 runs 18 residues. Germline CDR1 and CDR2: DFQATT and SNEGSKA (reference sequence). V shed 5 bases and J 1 base; nucleotides not matched to a gene: 15. CDR3 nucleotides: TGCAGTGCTCCGATTGGAGGGACAGGGGGAACCTTTAACTATGGCTACACCTTC. Its translation: CSAPIGGTGGTFNYGYTF.

In this sample, this clonotype turned up many times. V is TRBV7-8 and J is TRBJ2-3; no clear D. The CDR3 extends over 13 amino acids. V was trimmed by 5 bases and J by 4 bases, leaving 10 bases between them. Germline values: CDR1 SGHVS, CDR2 FQNEAQ. In nucleotides, the CDR3 is TGTGCCAGCAGCGTTGGGATTTCAGATACGCAGTATTTT. Protein product: CASSVGISDTQYF.

The table lists this clonotype with a few counts. The rearrangement joins TRBV11-2 to TRBJ1-1, with D tentatively TRBD1 (6 bases). This CDR3 spans 16 amino acids. Trimming shortened V by 0 bases and J by 1 base, and 12 bases separated the two germline ends. Germline-derived CDR1 and CDR2 are SGHAT and FQNNGV. The CDR3 nucleotides are TGTGCCAGCAGCTTAGATGGACAGTTCCAGAACACTGAAGCTTTCTTT. This codes for CASSLDGQFQNTEAFF.

This clonotype was recorded at least ten times. The chain recombines TRBV28 with TRBJ2-5, with 9 nucleotides matching TRBD1. V shed 6 bases, J shed 5 bases, and the junction held 4 bases outside the gene matches. The CDR3 is 13 amino acids. Germline V CDR1 and CDR2: MDHEN, SYDVKM. Written as DNA, the CDR3 is TGTGCCAGCAGGTCACAGGGGGCTGAGACCCAGTACTTC. Encoded protein: CASRSQGAETQYF.